The 26 T cell receptor beta chains below all came from one sample that was sequenced in a study of shared clonotypes between healthy human individuals. CD8 cells regarded as naive lacked CD45RO, were positively chosen for CCR7, and omitted terminally differentiated effector memory CD45RA+ cells. TCRdb's table, derived via immunoSEQ multiplex PCR, lists solely in-frame clones and lacks some. The repertoire consists of hundreds of thousands of clones, with 95% to 97% occurring once and the leading ten covering roughly 0.12%. The sample consisted of naive CD8+ T cells sorted from blood. The receptor source for this set is a woman aged 25 to 39 in good health.

This clone has just a few counts. The chain recombines TRBV2 with TRBJ1-3; D is undetermined. V lost 8 bases, J lost 0 bases, and 11 bases lay in between. CDR3 length equals 14 residues. Per the germline V gene, CDR1 is SNHLY and CDR2 is FYNNEI. The CDR3 DNA sequence: TGTGCCAGCTTAACACGGCACTCTGGAAACACCATATATTTT. Encoded protein: CASLTRHSGNTIYF.

This clone was seen a single time. The chain carries TRBV7-9 and TRBJ2-3; D possibly corresponds to TRBD2 (5 bases). Germline CDR1 SEHNR, CDR2 FQNEAQ (reference sequence). The germline V and J ends were trimmed by 3 bases and 0 bases, with 10 bases remaining between them. CDR3 length: 15 amino acids. In DNA, the CDR3 is TGTGCCAGCAGCTTGAGCGGCACTAGCACAGATACGCAGTATTTT. Protein sequence: CASSLSGTSTDTQYF.

This clone came up once. The chain is built from TRBV5-1 and TRBJ1-2; D gene ambiguous. CDR3 size: 13 residues. In germline, CDR1 is SGHRS, CDR2 YFSETQ. Trimming left V 4 bases short and J 0 bases short, with 7 bases between. The DNA of the CDR3 is TGCGCCAGCAGCCCCGACTCTAACTATGGCTACACCTTC. It translates to CASSPDSNYGYTF.

The chain has TRBV7-6 and TRBJ1-1; D is uncertain. V gave up 4 bases and J gave up 2 bases, with 8 bases separating them. The CDR3 totals 13 residues. Germline V lookup: CDR1 SGHVS, CDR2 FNYEAQ. For the CDR3, the DNA is TGTGCCAGCAGCTGGACGGACAACACTGAAGCTTTCTTT. It codes for CASSWTDNTEAFF.

The chain recombines TRBV7-8 with TRBJ2-1, with 7 bases that match TRBD2. Germline-derived CDR1 and CDR2 are SGHVS and FQNEAQ. V shed 5 bases and J 5 bases; nucleotides not matched to a gene: 6. The CDR3 has 14 residues. The CDR3 bases are TGTGCCAGCAGCCTAGGGACTACCCACAATGAGCAGTTCTTC. This translates into CASSLGTTHNEQFF.

The V gene is TRBV27, the J gene TRBJ2-7; 11 bases line up with TRBD2. J gave up 4 bases and V 5 bases, and 7 bases lay outside the gene matches. Germline V gene data show CDR1 as MNHEY and CDR2 as SMNVEV (reference sequence). This CDR3 has 15 amino acids. The CDR3 region has the DNA TGTGCCAGCAGTCTAGCGGGAGGCTCAAGATACGAGCAGTACTTC. Protein: CASSLAGGSRYEQYF.

This clone was seen once. The V and J genes are TRBV2 and TRBJ2-7; perhaps TRBD1 as D (5 bases). There are 15 residues in the CDR3. V dropped 1 base and J dropped 0 bases, with 10 bases sitting between them. Germline CDR1 reads SNHLY; CDR2 reads FYNNEI. This chain's CDR3 is CASSEVDKSSYEQYF. Here the CDR3 DNA reads TGTGCCAGCAGTGAAGTGGACAAGTCCTCCTACGAGCAGTACTTC.

The count of this clone is one. The same CDR3 also results from other DNA sequences found in this sample. The chain combines TRBV4-1 with TRBJ2-2; D gene unclear. Between the trimmed V and J ends, which lost 4 bases and 4 bases, there was a span of 7 bases. Germline-derived CDR1 and CDR2 are MGHRA and YSYEKL. The CDR3 extends over 13 amino acids. The CDR3 sequence: CASSPRLTGELFF. The CDR3 DNA is TGCGCCAGCAGCCCCCGCCTCACCGGGGAGCTGTTTTTT.

The chain carries TRBV10-2 and TRBJ2-7; D remains ambiguous. Trimming took off 5 bases at V and 0 bases at J, with 5 bases between the two ends. Germline loops: CDR1 WSHSY, CDR2 SAAADI. The CDR3 sequence is 12 residues long. The chain's CDR3 is CASSFSSYEQYF. DNA of the CDR3: TGCGCCAGCAGTTTTAGCTCCTACGAGCAGTACTTC.

The J gene is TRBJ2-7, the V gene TRBV5-1; a weak D match, TRBD2 (5 bases). The CDR3 contains 16 residues. Trimming removed 0 bases at V and 3 bases at J, with 16 bases between. Looked up from germline, CDR1 is SGHRS and CDR2 is YFSETQ. CDR3 DNA sequence: TGCGCCAGCAGCTTGGGAGGGTCAGTACGGAGCTACGAGCAGTACTTC. Translation: CASSLGGSVRSYEQYF.

The V gene is TRBV5-6, the J gene TRBJ2-7, with a tentative D call TRBD1 (6 bases). V lost 2 bases, J lost 0 bases, and 9 bases lay in between. The CDR3 is 14 residues long. From germline, CDR1 is SGHDT and CDR2 YYEEEE. CDR3 nucleotides: TGTGCCAGCAGCTTCGGACAGCACTCCTACGAGCAGTACTTC. The encoded protein is CASSFGQHSYEQYF.

This chain links TRBV19 with TRBJ2-5, with D unclear. Germline V CDR1 and CDR2: LNHDA, SQIVND (reference sequence). The CDR3 loop spans 13 amino acids. The V gene lost 3 bases and the J gene lost 2 bases, with 7 bases spanning the gap. CDR3 sequence: CASSILDQETQYF. The DNA for the CDR3 is TGTGCCAGTAGTATTTTGGATCAAGAGACCCAGTACTTC.

The chain combines TRBV19 with TRBJ2-1; TRBD2 is a possible D gene (6 bases). In germline, CDR1 is LNHDA, CDR2 SQIVND (reference sequence). Deletions cut 7 bases from V and 2 bases from J, with 12 bases between. The length of the CDR3 is 14 residues. The CDR3 spells CASIGSGTYNEQFF. The CDR3, as DNA: TGTGCCAGTATCGGTAGCGGTACCTACAATGAGCAGTTCTTC.

The chain has TRBV28 and TRBJ2-7; D might be TRBD1 (5 bases). The V end lost 2 bases, the J end lost 4 bases, and 9 bases lay between the germline ends. This CDR3 comprises 13 residues. The germline CDR1 and CDR2 sequences are MDHEN and SYDVKM. CDR3 nucleotides: TGTGCCAGCAGTTTAGAGACAGATTACGAGCAGTACTTC. Amino acids: CASSLETDYEQYF.

V gene TRBV27 combines with J gene TRBJ2-2; D is perhaps TRBD2 (5 bases). This CDR3 spans 14 amino acids. Germline CDR1 reads MNHEY; CDR2 reads SMNVEV (reference sequence). The ends were cut back, 5 bases at V and 5 bases at J, with 12 bases in the middle. CDR3 coding DNA: TGTGCCAGCAGTCAGCTAGGAGGTACCGGGGAGCTGTTTTTT. Its translation: CASSQLGGTGELFF.

This clone has only a few counts. This chain connects TRBV4-2 to TRBJ1-1, with unresolved D. The CDR3 extends over 16 amino acids. V lost 0 bases and J lost 1, with 12 bases in between. Germline V gene lookup returns CDR1 LGHNA and CDR2 YNFKEQ. The CDR3, as DNA: TGTGCCAGCAGCCAAGATGTTGGGTCGCCGAACACTGAAGCTTTCTTT. Translation gives CASSQDVGSPNTEAFF.

The chain carries TRBV7-9 and TRBJ1-4; a possible D gene is TRBD1 (5 bases). The length of the CDR3 is 15 residues. Trimming stripped 4 bases from V and 8 bases from J, with 17 bases between. The V gene's germline CDR1 is SEHNR and CDR2 FQNEAQ (reference sequence). The chain's CDR3 is CASSWGLSGLEKLFF. DNA for the CDR3: TGTGCCAGCAGCTGGGGACTAAGCGGCCTAGAAAAACTGTTTTTT.

This chain connects TRBV4-1 to TRBJ2-7; D possibly corresponds to TRBD2 (5 bases). This CDR3 has 14 residues. Trimming removed 3 bases at V and 3 bases at J, with 12 bases between. Germline lookup yields CDR1 MGHRA and CDR2 YSYEKL. The CDR3 here is CASSQVESGYEQYF. The CDR3 nucleotides are TGCGCCAGCAGCCAGGTCGAAAGCGGCTACGAGCAGTACTTC.

J is TRBJ2-1 and V is TRBV19; 9 nucleotides agree with TRBD2. Germline lookup yields CDR1 LNHDA and CDR2 SQIVND (reference sequence). CDR3 size: 18 residues. The trim removed 4 bases at V and 0 bases at J, leaving 10 bases unmatched. DNA for the CDR3: TGTGCCAGTAGTAGTAGCGGGAGCATCTCAAGCTCCTACAATGAGCAGTTCTTC. It is translated as CASSSSGSISSSYNEQFF.

The chain is built from TRBV2 and TRBJ2-7, with D possibly matching TRBD2 (6 bases). CDR1 and CDR2 from the germline V gene are SNHLY and FYNNEI. Trimming removed 6 bases at V and 3 bases at J, with 21 bases between. The CDR3 contains 16 residues. The CDR3 DNA sequence: TGTGCCAGCAGCGCAGTTGAGACTAGTCTTCTCTACGAGCAGTACTTC. It codes for CASSAVETSLLYEQYF. The variable domain in full, with the rest retrieved from reference TRBV2 and TRBJ2-7, is EPEVTQTPSHQVTQMGQEVILRCVPISNHLYFYWYRQILGQKVEFLVSFYNNEISEKSEIFDDQFSVERPDGSNFTLKIRSTKLEDSAMYFCASSAVETSLLYEQYFGPGTRLTVT.

The chain has TRBV27 and TRBJ1-2; maybe TRBD1 (5 bases). CDR1 is MNHEY, CDR2 SMNVEV, per germline (reference sequence). CDR3 length: 19 amino acids. Trimming took off 1 base at V and 2 bases at J, with 23 bases between the two ends. The CDR3 DNA reads TGTGCCAGCAGTTTATTTCCCAGGGCGCCATGGCGGGACAACTATGGCTACACCTTC. Its protein is CASSLFPRAPWRDNYGYTF.

The chain uses TRBV11-2 and TRBJ2-7; TRBD2 agrees at 7 bases. Germline V gene sequence: CDR1 SGHAT, CDR2 FQNNGV. The CDR3 sequence is 16 residues long. V lost 5 bases to trimming and J lost 0 bases; unmatched junction nucleotides: 10. CDR3: CASSRLTSASSYEQYF. The CDR3 nucleotides read TGTGCCAGCAGCCGACTTACTAGCGCGAGCTCCTACGAGCAGTACTTC. Variable domain in full (rest from reference TRBV11-2 and TRBJ2-7): EAGVAQSPRYKIIEKRQSVAFWCNPISGHATLYWYQQILGQGPKLLIQFQNNGVVDDSQLPKDRFSAERLKGVDSTLKIQPAKLEDSAVYLCASSRLTSASSYEQYFGPGTRLTVT.

V usage is TRBV2 and J usage is TRBJ1-2; a weak D match, TRBD1 (5 bases). The length of the CDR3 is 15 residues. V lost 4 bases and J 7 bases, leaving 19 bases between the germline ends. Per the germline V gene, CDR1 is SNHLY and CDR2 is FYNNEI. In nucleotides, the CDR3 is TGTGCCAGCAGTGTGTCGGTCAGGGAAGGAAGTGGCTACACCTTC. Its translation: CASSVSVREGSGYTF.

The gene calls are TRBV7-7 and TRBJ2-3; 8 bases map to TRBD2. Germline V gene sequence: CDR1 SSHAT, CDR2 FNYEAQ (reference sequence). V lost 1 base to trimming and J lost 1 base; unmatched junction nucleotides: 1. The CDR3 is 15 amino acids. CDR3 sequence (DNA): TGTGCCAGCAGCTTAGGAGCGGGGGGCACAGATACGCAGTATTTT. The encoded protein is CASSLGAGGTDTQYF.

This chain connects TRBV7-9 to TRBJ2-7; TRBD1 agrees at 8 bases. Germline-derived CDR1 and CDR2 are SEHNR and FQNEAQ (reference sequence). This CDR3 region has 14 residues. Losses at the gene ends were 1 base for V and 6 bases for J; bases not matched to a gene: 5. CDR3 protein: CASSLGRGPLEQYF. The DNA for the CDR3 is TGTGCCAGCAGCTTAGGCAGGGGGCCCCTCGAGCAGTACTTC.

The chain is built from TRBV27 and TRBJ2-1; 7 bases match TRBD2. Germline values: CDR1 MNHEY, CDR2 SMNVEV (reference sequence). Trimming cost V 3 bases and J 0 bases; bases outside gene matches: 2. This CDR3 is built from 15 residues. This CDR3 reads CASSFLAGSYNEQFF. CDR3 DNA: TGTGCCAGCAGTTTTTTAGCGGGCTCCTACAATGAGCAGTTCTTC.